A single sample gave rise to the 3 T cell receptor beta chains below, sequenced in a study of read filtering for tumor transcriptome and immune sequencing. The library was built from about 400 ng RNA with molecular barcoded adaptors for alpha/delta and beta/gamma chains. MiXCR, applied by TCRdb to the reads, yields one record per CDR3 protein. The sample shows 75,000 to 95,000 distinct CDR3 sequences, 20% to 25% of them seen only once. The sequenced sample was a population of CD138-negative cells sorted from bone marrow. Receptors originate from a donor older than 35 with multiple myeloma.

In this sample, this clonotype turned up a few times. The genes are TRBV12-3 or TRBV12-4 and TRBJ2-3; D is unclear. CDR3 length: 13 residues. V dropped 6 bases and J dropped 3 bases, with 10 bases sitting between them. This chain's CDR3 is CASSRGVTDTQYF. The CDR3 DNA reads as TGTGCCAGCAGCCGAGGAGTGACAGATACGCAGTATTTT.

This clonotype was seen ten or more times. The J gene is TRBJ2-7, the V gene TRBV28; D not certain. The CDR3 length is 12 residues. V lost 3 bases, J lost 5 bases, and 8 bases lay in between. Germline assignment: CDR1 MDHEN and CDR2 SYDVKM. The CDR3 loop is CASSFPDNEQYF. In DNA, the CDR3 is TGTGCCAGCAGTTTTCCCGACAACGAGCAGTACTTC.

Only a few counts were recorded for this clonotype. The gene calls are TRBV6-6 and TRBJ2-5; D is unresolved. The length of the CDR3 is 13 residues. V lost 2 bases, J lost 0 bases, and 4 bases lay in between. From germline, CDR1 is MNHNY and CDR2 SVGAGI (reference sequence). This chain's CDR3 is CASSYAYQETQYF. The CDR3 coding sequence is TGTGCCAGCAGTTACGCTTACCAAGAGACCCAGTACTTC.